This T cell receptor (beta chain) was identified in a study of blood T cell repertoires in COVID-19. This clone was detected a few times. The CDR3 covers 13 residues. Germline V gene sequence: CDR1 MGHRA, CDR2 YSYEKL. V was clipped by 4 bases and J by 9 bases, with 15 bases between them. Here immunoSEQ multiplex PCR was the method, and the copy in TCRdb shows in-frame clones only, minus some. The table includes around 420,000 clones, approximately 86% detected once. The sequenced sample was PBMCs or T cells enriched from blood (not recorded which). This sequence originates from a woman aged 40 to 49 with acute COVID-19. This chain connects TRBV4-1 to TRBJ1-1; tentative D call: TRBD1 (5 bases). CDR3 DNA: TGCGCCAGCAGCCCCCTGGGGGGGACCCAAGCTTTCTTT. Protein product: CASSPLGGTQAFF.